Shown below are 17 T cell receptor beta chains from a single sample sequenced in a study of Ad26.COV2.S vaccination and SARS-CoV-2 variants. The treatment is: approximately 18 received Ad26.COV2.S at low or high dose, single or two shots; several received placebo; per-sample allocation not given. All samples were drawn on day 63, counting from the first vaccine or placebo injection. TCRdb's copy holds only in-frame clones and misses some; the assay was immunoSEQ multiplex PCR. This sample carries 350,000 to 400,000 clones, roughly nine tenths of them seen once, and the ten largest clones take more than 3%. The source was peripheral blood, collected in a trial of Ad26.COV2.S vaccine versus placebo. These receptors originate from a person aged 18-65 years who received the Ad26.COV2.S COVID-19 vaccine or a placebo.

The J gene is TRBJ1-1, the V gene TRBV19; TRBD1 might be the D (6 bases). The CDR3 length is 13 residues. Trimming removed 6 bases from V and 4 bases from J, with 12 bases in between. Germline V gene sequence: CDR1 LNHDA, CDR2 SQIVND (reference sequence). In DNA form, the CDR3 reads TGTGCCAGTAGCCCGGGGGGCGGCACTGAAGCTTTCTTT. It is translated as CASSPGGGTEAFF.

The chain combines TRBV5-1 with TRBJ1-1; D not certain. The V gene lost 3 bases and the J gene lost 5 bases, with 8 bases spanning the gap. The CDR3 has 12 residues. Germline lookup yields CDR1 SGHRS and CDR2 YFSETQ. The CDR3 DNA reads as TGCGCCAGCAGCTGGGGAGGGACTGAAGCTTTCTTT. This encodes CASSWGGTEAFF.

The chain recombines TRBV27 with TRBJ2-1; possible D gene TRBD2, 6 bases. Trimming removed 0 bases from V and 7 bases from J, with 10 bases in between. The CDR3 has 14 residues. Germline V gives CDR1 MNHEY, CDR2 SMNVEV (reference sequence). Here the CDR3 DNA reads TGTGCCAGCAGTTTATCGGAGGGGCGGAATGAGCAGTTCTTC. Its translation is CASSLSEGRNEQFF.

The V and J genes are TRBV6-5 and TRBJ2-7; TRBD1 matches at 11 bases. Trimming at V came to 2 bases and at J to 2 bases, leaving 2 bases not matched to a gene. The germline gives CDR1 MNHEY, CDR2 SVGAGI. This CDR3 has 15 amino acids. The CDR3 coding sequence is TGTGCCAGCAGTTACCGGGACAGGGGGGCCTACGAGCAGTACTTC. Translation: CASSYRDRGAYEQYF.

The gene calls are TRBV6-5 and TRBJ1-1; unclear D gene. There are 12 residues in the CDR3. From germline, CDR1 is MNHEY and CDR2 SVGAGI. CDR3 amino acids: CASGRTNTEAFF. The CDR3 DNA reads as TGTGCGTCTGGAAGGACGAACACTGAAGCTTTCTTT.

The rearrangement links TRBV24-1 to TRBJ2-2, with TRBD1 matching over 9 bases. Germline V CDR1 and CDR2: KGHDR, SFDVKD. V lost 5 bases to trimming and J lost 6 bases; unmatched junction nucleotides: 12. CDR3 length equals 17 residues. CDR3 in DNA: TGTGCCACCAGTGCCTTGAAGGGGACAGGGAGGGCCGGGGAGCTGTTTTTT. Amino acids: CATSALKGTGRAGELFF.

This chain connects TRBV30 to TRBJ1-2, with D perhaps matching TRBD1 (5 bases). The CDR3 consists of 17 residues. Germline CDR1 is GTSNPN and CDR2 is SVGIG (reference sequence). Trimming took off 2 bases at V and 4 bases at J, with 23 bases between the two ends. DNA for the CDR3: TGTGCCTGGAGTCTTGTGATGAGGGGCGAACTCCCCTATGGCTACACCTTC. Its translation: CAWSLVMRGELPYGYTF.

The chain employs TRBV5-1 and TRBJ2-2; 10 bases map to TRBD2. With V trimmed by 2 bases and J by 6 bases, 7 bases remained unmatched. CDR1 is SGHRS, CDR2 YFSETQ, per germline. This CDR3 contains 16 residues. The CDR3 DNA sequence: TGCGCCAGCAGCTTTACCGGGACTAGCGATGCCGGGGAGCTGTTTTTT. Translated, it gives CASSFTGTSDAGELFF.

This clone was recorded only once. The chain has TRBV19 and TRBJ2-3; TRBD2 aligns across 12 bases. With V trimmed by 0 bases and J by 3 bases, 7 bases remained unmatched. The CDR3 consists of 18 residues. CDR1 is LNHDA and CDR2 is SQIVND in the germline V gene (reference sequence). Here the CDR3 DNA reads TGTGCCAGTAGTATAGACTCGGCTAGCGGGGGGGCAACAGATACGCAGTATTTT. Translation gives CASSIDSASGGATDTQYF. The variable domain in full, completed from reference TRBV19 and TRBJ2-3, reads DGGITQSPKYLFRKEGQNVTLSCEQNLNHDAMYWYRQDPGQGLRLIYYSQIVNDFQKGDIAEGYSVSREKKESFPLTVTSAQKNPTAFYLCASSIDSASGGATDTQYFGPGTRLTVL.

This clone showed up just a few times. V is TRBV19 and J is TRBJ2-3; D is unclear. The CDR3 covers 13 residues. Germline V gene data show CDR1 as LNHDA and CDR2 as SQIVND (reference sequence). V lost 3 bases and J 8 bases, leaving 12 bases between the germline ends. The CDR3 nucleotides are TGTGCCAGTAGTATGGTAAAGTCCGGTACGCAGTATTTT. It codes for CASSMVKSGTQYF.

This clone is a singleton in its sample. The chain has TRBV2 and TRBJ1-1; D gene uncertain. CDR1 and CDR2 (germline): SNHLY, FYNNEI. The CDR3 totals 14 residues. Trimming left V 6 bases short and J 4 bases short, with 15 bases between. The CDR3 is CASREHAIGTEAFF. The CDR3 nucleotides are TGTGCCAGCAGGGAGCATGCGATCGGCACTGAAGCTTTCTTT. The whole variable domain, filled in from reference TRBV2 and TRBJ1-1, reads EPEVTQTPSHQVTQMGQEVILRCVPISNHLYFYWYRQILGQKVEFLVSFYNNEISEKSEIFDDQFSVERPDGSNFTLKIRSTKLEDSAMYFCASREHAIGTEAFFGQGTRLTVV.

The DNA for the CDR3 is TGCGCCAGCAGCCAGACCTGGACAGAGTATAATTCACCCCTCCACTTT. Encoded protein: CASSQTWTEYNSPLHF. The chain uses TRBV4-1 and TRBJ1-6; maybe TRBD1 (6 bases). Germline-derived CDR1 and CDR2 are MGHRA and YSYEKL. The CDR3 is 16 amino acids. The germline V and J ends were trimmed by 3 bases and 4 bases, with 13 bases remaining between them.

The count of this clone is one. In DNA form, the CDR3 reads TGCGCCAGCAGCCAAGATTTCCTTACCTACACCGGGGAGCTGTTTTTT. Translation: CASSQDFLTYTGELFF. The chain uses TRBV4-1 and TRBJ2-2; D not resolved. The ends were cut back, 0 bases at V and 3 bases at J, with 11 bases in the middle. The CDR3 totals 16 residues. Germline V lookup: CDR1 MGHRA, CDR2 YSYEKL.

This rearrangement joins TRBV5-1 to TRBJ2-2; 9 bases fit TRBD1. The V gene end was trimmed by 5 bases and the J gene end by 5 bases; junction bases not matched to a gene: 4. There are 14 residues in the CDR3. CDR1 and CDR2 from the germline V gene are SGHRS and YFSETQ. The CDR3 region is CASRQGAETGELFF. CDR3 nucleotides: TGCGCCAGCAGACAGGGGGCCGAAACCGGGGAGCTGTTTTTT.

This chain joins TRBV11-2 and TRBJ2-1; D assignment may be TRBD1 or TRBD2 (5 bases each). CDR1 is SGHAT, CDR2 FQNNGV, per germline. This CDR3 spans 15 amino acids. Trimming took off 3 bases at V and 2 bases at J, with 11 bases between the two ends. DNA for the CDR3: TGTGCCAGCAGCTTCGGCAGGGACCCCTACAATGAGCAGTTCTTC. Encoded protein: CASSFGRDPYNEQFF.

This clone was found once. V is TRBV30 and J is TRBJ2-7, with TRBD2 as a possible D gene (5 bases). V was trimmed by 3 bases and J by 0 bases, leaving 6 bases between them. There are 12 residues in the CDR3. Per germline, CDR1 GTSNPN and CDR2 SVGIG (reference sequence). In nucleotides, the CDR3 is TGTGCCTGGAGCGGGGACTCCTACGAGCAGTACTTC. It is translated as CAWSGDSYEQYF. Looking up the rest from reference TRBV30 and TRBJ2-7 gives the full variable domain: SQTIHQWPATLVQPVGSPLSLECTVEGTSNPNLYWYRQAAGRGLQLLFYSVGIGQISSEVPQNLSASRPQDRQFILSSKKLLLSDSGFYLCAWSGDSYEQYFGPGTRLTVT.

The chain is built from TRBV10-3 and TRBJ1-2; tentative D call: TRBD1 (6 bases). V was shortened by 4 bases and J by 8 bases, with 17 bases between the two germline ends. Germline V gene sequence: CDR1 ENHRY, CDR2 SYGVKD. The CDR3 extends over 14 amino acids. CDR3 sequence reads: CAISGQAPLFGYTF. The CDR3, as DNA: TGTGCCATCAGTGGACAGGCGCCTCTATTCGGCTACACCTTC.